This TCR beta chain was identified in a study of regulatory T cells in long-lasting Graves disease. Building the TCR beta libraries relied on iRepertoire HTBI primers, and CDR3 regions underwent Arm-PCR. TCRdb ran MiXCR on the multiplex PCR reads and lists one entry per CDR3 protein. The table shows fewer than 550,000 distinct CDR3 sequences, with about 16% occurring only once. The length of the CDR3 is 13 residues. Trimming took 0 bases from V and 5 from J, leaving 5 bases between them. Germline V lookup: CDR1 SGDLS, CDR2 YYNGEE. The table lists this clonotype with a few counts. Time point defined: newly diagnosed GD, antithyroid drugs for less than 3 months. Isolated PBMC RNA provided the starting material for the TCR library. The same data also contributed to another study, on T cells in Graves' hyperthyroidism and ophthalmopathy. That work contributes: If no ophthalmopathy progression occurred within 18 months, Graves' hyperthyroidism was stable.

The sequences come from peripheral blood mononuclear cells (PBMCs), collected at new diagnosis, from a patient treated with antithyroid drugs. The V gene is TRBV9, the J gene TRBJ2-2; D unclear. The clonotype was recovered from a young woman with Graves disease. CDR3 sequence reads: CASSVAPTGELFF. The CDR3 nucleotides read TGTGCCAGCAGCGTAGCACCAACCGGGGAGCTGTTTTTT.